This T cell receptor beta chain stems from a study of blood T cell repertoires in COVID-19. Study as a whole: COVID-19 samples, acute and convalescent, were from the United States, Italy and Spain. PBMCs, B-cell-depleted T cells, or T cells provided the cDNA or gDNA that made up the material.

Clones were sequenced by immunoSEQ multiplex PCR, and TCRdb holds only the in-frame ones, with some missing. This repertoire shows 45,000 to 65,000 clones, approximately 88% found once; its top ten account for about a tenth. Germline assignment: CDR1 LNHDA and CDR2 SQIVND (reference sequence). This CDR3 is 14 amino acids long. V was pared by 5 bases and J by 5 bases, with 15 bases between. The clonotype originates from a man aged 25 to 45 with COVID-19, enrolled during active disease. The sequenced sample consisted of peripheral blood. The genes are TRBV19 and TRBJ2-5; D possibly corresponds to TRBD2 (6 bases). This chain's CDR3 is CASSQAGRRETQYF. As DNA, the CDR3 is TGTGCCAGTAGTCAGGCGGGGCGTCGGGAGACCCAGTACTTC. The full variable domain, with the rest looked up from reference TRBV19 and TRBJ2-5, is DGGITQSPKYLFRKEGQNVTLSCEQNLNHDAMYWYRQDPGQGLRLIYYSQIVNDFQKGDIAEGYSVSREKKESFPLTVTSAQKNPTAFYLCASSQAGRRETQYFGPGTRLLVL.